Presented here are 12 T cell receptor beta chains from one specimen sequenced in a study of CD4 and CD8 cells across lung adenocarcinoma regions. One entry per CDR3 protein results from TCRdb running MiXCR on the PCR reads. The sample shows under 20,000 distinct CDR3 sequences, roughly half of them seen only once. The sample consisted of CD8+ T cells from the center of a lung tumor. All receptors come from a female donor with lung adenocarcinoma. The CD4 and CD8 labels of this study may be unreliable.

For this clonotype: Relative to the germline gene, one junction end is altered; a read error may explain this. The rearrangement uses TRBV10-3 and TRBJ2-3; 8 bases agree with TRBD1. The CDR3 length is 16 residues. Germline V gene sequence: CDR1 ENHRY, CDR2 SYGVKD. The CDR3 loop reads CAIGRSGGEDKDTQYF. In DNA, the CDR3 is TGTGCCATCGGGCGTTCAGGGGGCGAAGACAAAGATACGCAGTATTTC.

This clonotype has at least ten counts. V is TRBV27 and J is TRBJ2-6, with 9 bases matching TRBD1. Germline assignment: CDR1 MNHEY and CDR2 SMNVEV (reference sequence). With V trimmed by 6 bases and J by 2 bases, 8 bases remained unmatched. The CDR3 sequence is 17 residues long. In nucleotides, the CDR3 is TGTGCCAGCAGCCCCGGGACAGGGAGCCCTGGGGCCAACGTCCTGACTTTC. It specifies CASSPGTGSPGANVLTF.

J is TRBJ2-1 and V is TRBV27, with 11 nucleotides matching TRBD2. From germline, CDR1 is MNHEY and CDR2 SMNVEV (reference sequence). The length of the CDR3 is 13 residues. The V and J ends lost 7 bases and 7 bases, in that order; junction bases with no gene match: 3. The CDR3 DNA sequence: TGTGCCAGCACCTTAGCGGGAGGGAATGAGCAGTTCTTC. Amino acids: CASTLAGGNEQFF.

This clonotype occurred a few times. This may be a read error: a much more frequent sequence differs by one nucleotide. The rearrangement joins TRBV11-1 to TRBJ2-4; D is unresolved. Trimming cost V 5 bases and J 13 bases, with 18 bases left between them. Germline V lookup: CDR1 SGHAT, CDR2 FQDESV (reference sequence). The CDR3 is 13 amino acids. CDR3 nucleotide sequence: TGTGCCAGCAGCCAAACTAATTTCGGTGAGCAGTACTTC. This codes for CASSQTNFGEQYF.

This clonotype was found many times. The V and J genes are TRBV27 and TRBJ2-1; no firm D call. The germline V and J ends were trimmed by 0 bases and 9 bases, with 12 bases remaining between them. In germline, CDR1 is MNHEY, CDR2 SMNVEV (reference sequence). The CDR3 runs 14 residues. The CDR3 DNA reads TGTGCCAGCAGTTTATCTGTCACGGACGGTGAGCAGTTCTTC. Encoded protein: CASSLSVTDGEQFF.

The J gene is TRBJ2-1, the V gene TRBV27; 7 bases agree with TRBD2. The end of the DNA fits TRBJ2-7 better, so the J call may be wrong. This CDR3 has 16 residues. CDR1 is MNHEY and CDR2 is SMNVEV in the germline V gene (reference sequence). CDR3 region: CASSAKAGLLTGEQYF. CDR3 DNA: TGTGCCAGCAGCGCGAAAGCGGGACTGCTAACAGGCGAGCAGTACTTC.

This clonotype was picked up a small number of times. V is TRBV6-1 and J is TRBJ2-1; 13 bases map to TRBD2. CDR1 is MNHNS and CDR2 is SASEGT in the germline V gene. CDR3 length equals 18 residues. V shed 4 bases, J shed 8 bases, and the junction held 14 bases outside the gene matches. CDR3 in DNA: TGTGCCAGCAGTGTAGCCTGGACTAGCGGGAGCATGGGCGATGAGCAGTTCTTC. Encoded protein: CASSVAWTSGSMGDEQFF.

V is TRBV6-1 and J is TRBJ2-1, with 10 bases identical to TRBD1. The better agreement between TRBJ2-7 and the DNA end casts doubt on the J call. The CDR3 is 14 residues long. Per germline, CDR1 MNHNS and CDR2 SASEGT. The CDR3 protein is CASKVGTGVHEQYF. The CDR3, as DNA: TGTGCCAGCAAGGTGGGGACAGGGGTCCACGAGCAGTACTTC.

The chain recombines TRBV27 with TRBJ1-2; 10 bases line up with TRBD1. This CDR3 comprises 14 residues. V was clipped by 6 bases and J by 2 bases; unmatched bases: 3. Germline lookup yields CDR1 MNHEY and CDR2 SMNVEV (reference sequence). In DNA, the CDR3 is TGTGCCAGCAGCCGGACAGGGGGGAACTATGGCTACACCTTC. It codes for CASSRTGGNYGYTF.

The rearrangement links TRBV6-1 to TRBJ1-2; perhaps TRBD1 as D (6 bases). The V gene's germline CDR1 is MNHNS and CDR2 SASEGT. V was cut by 6 bases and J by 2 bases, with 22 bases left in between. There are 17 residues in the CDR3. CDR3 sequence (DNA): TGTGCCAGCAGCGCCACGACAGGATCAAGGCCGAACTATGGCTACACCTTC. It specifies CASSATTGSRPNYGYTF.

This chain connects TRBV10-2 to TRBJ2-5, with TRBD1 as a possible D gene (6 bases). The J call may be in error: the DNA end matches TRBJ2-1 better. CDR1 is WSHSY and CDR2 is SAAADI in the germline V gene. This CDR3 comprises 12 residues. CDR3 in DNA: TGCGCCAGTAGGGGGACCTACAATGAGCAGTTCTTC. Translation gives CASRGTYNEQFF.

The CDR3 region has the DNA TGTGCCAGCCGCGGGAGGTTTAATGAGCAGTTCTTC. Its protein product is CASRGRFNEQFF. The chain employs TRBV6-1 and TRBJ2-1, with 8 bases matching TRBD2. Looked up from germline, CDR1 is MNHNS and CDR2 is SASEGT. The V segment lost 8 bases and the J segment 7 bases; nucleotides outside the gene matches: 4. CDR3 length: 12 amino acids.